These 8 T cell receptor beta chains share one sample of origin, sequenced in a study of memory CD4+ T cells and cytomegalovirus serostatus. Libraries were prepared by immunoSEQ multiplex PCR; TCRdb keeps only in-frame clonotypes and omits some of them. Seen here are fewer than 50,000 clones, about 79% observed once, and the top ten hold 0.9% to 1.2%. The sort gate was single viable CD3+CD4+CD8-CD45RO+ cells for memory CD4+ T cells. Source material: memory CD4+ T cells from blood. The receptors here all came from an adult in good health and CMV-seronegative.

This chain links TRBV2 with TRBJ1-2; D remains unclear. The CDR3 sequence is 11 residues long. Trimming left V 6 bases short and J 0 bases short, with 2 bases between. In germline, CDR1 is SNHLY, CDR2 FYNNEI. CDR3 nucleotide sequence: TGTGCCAGCAGGGCTAACTATGGCTACACCTTC. This encodes CASRANYGYTF.

The chain recombines TRBV19 with TRBJ1-2; no definite D call. V was clipped by 5 bases and J by 1 base, with 8 bases between them. CDR3 length: 13 residues. Germline lookup yields CDR1 LNHDA and CDR2 SQIVND (reference sequence). CDR3: CASSLASNYGYTF. The CDR3 DNA reads TGTGCCAGTAGTTTGGCGAGTAACTATGGCTACACCTTC.

V gene TRBV5-1 combines with J gene TRBJ2-4; either TRBD1 or TRBD2 may fit D (5 bases each). Trimming removed 4 bases at V and 6 bases at J, with 17 bases between. Per the germline V gene, CDR1 is SGHRS and CDR2 is YFSETQ. The CDR3 has 15 amino acids. Here the CDR3 reads CASSESPGRGNIQYF. The CDR3 DNA is TGCGCCAGCAGCGAAAGTCCGGGACGGGGAAACATTCAGTACTTC.

This clone has a single count. The chain employs TRBV30 and TRBJ2-3; 9 nucleotides agree with TRBD1. V gave up 3 bases and J gave up 5 bases; unmatched junction bases: 9. The CDR3 spans 15 residues. Germline V gene lookup returns CDR1 GTSNPN and CDR2 SVGIG (reference sequence). The CDR3 region has the DNA TGTGCCTGGAGGGGCGGACAGGGGAGGAAAGATACGCAGTATTTT. Translating it yields CAWRGGQGRKDTQYF.

The V call is TRBV11-3, the J call TRBJ2-3; 7 nucleotides agree with TRBD2. The CDR3 is 16 residues long. Germline CDR1 and CDR2: SGHNT and YENEEA. The trim removed 4 bases at V and 0 bases at J, leaving 7 bases unmatched. Written as DNA, the CDR3 is TGTGCCAGCAGCTCTGCTAGCGGAGCTAGCACAGATACGCAGTATTTT. It is translated as CASSSASGASTDTQYF. The variable domain in full, with the rest retrieved from reference TRBV11-3 and TRBJ2-3, is EAGVVQSPRYKIIEKKQPVAFWCNPISGHNTLYWYLQNLGQGPELLIRYENEEAVDDSQLPKDRFSAERLKGVDSTLKIQPAELGDSAVYLCASSSASGASTDTQYFGPGTRLTVL.

This clone was picked up a small number of times. The genes are TRBV11-2 and TRBJ2-3, with 8 bases aligning to TRBD1. The V segment lost 5 bases and the J segment 2 bases; nucleotides outside the gene matches: 6. The CDR3 consists of 15 residues. The germline V gene encodes CDR1 SGHAT and CDR2 FQNNGV. The CDR3 DNA is TGTGCCAGCAGCGACGACAGGGGATACACAGATACGCAGTATTTT. Protein sequence: CASSDDRGYTDTQYF.

This clone showed up just a few times. The V and J genes are TRBV11-2 and TRBJ1-1, with D perhaps TRBD1 (5 bases). The CDR3 loop spans 14 amino acids. Germline CDR1 reads SGHAT; CDR2 reads FQNNGV. The V gene lost 1 base and the J gene lost 5 bases, with 11 bases spanning the gap. Here the CDR3 DNA reads TGTGCCAGCAGCTTAGGGGGCAGATTGACTGAAGCTTTCTTT. The encoded protein is CASSLGGRLTEAFF. Complete variable domain (other parts from reference TRBV11-2 and TRBJ1-1): EAGVAQSPRYKIIEKRQSVAFWCNPISGHATLYWYQQILGQGPKLLIQFQNNGVVDDSQLPKDRFSAERLKGVDSTLKIQPAKLEDSAVYLCASSLGGRLTEAFFGQGTRLTVV.

This chain joins TRBV30 and TRBJ1-5, with a weak D call TRBD1 (5 bases). The ends were cut back, 1 base at V and 0 bases at J, with 10 bases in the middle. This CDR3 spans 15 amino acids. CDR1 and CDR2 (germline): GTSNPN, SVGIG (reference sequence). CDR3 DNA: TGTGCCTGGAGTGGAGGGGATTATAGCAATCAGCCCCAGCATTTT. Translating it yields CAWSGGDYSNQPQHF. Combining the CDR3 with reference TRBV30 and TRBJ1-5 gives the whole variable domain SQTIHQWPATLVQPVGSPLSLECTVEGTSNPNLYWYRQAAGRGLQLLFYSVGIGQISSEVPQNLSASRPQDRQFILSSKKLLLSDSGFYLCAWSGGDYSNQPQHFGDGTRLSIL.